The 19 T cell receptor beta chains in this list originate from one sample, sequenced in a study of T-cell reconstitution after alpha-beta-depleted transplantation in children. It was with unique molecular identifiers that the TCRbeta library was prepared. From the PCR reads, TCRdb called clonotypes with MiXCR, one entry per CDR3 protein. The table has 250,000 to 400,000 distinct CDR3 sequences, around 20% seen once. The specimen was PBMCs, mostly from graft donor cells, collected 180 days after TCRalphabeta/CD19-depleted stem cell transplant. These receptors originate from a male patient aged 10 to 17 who had a stem cell transplant for acute lymphoblastic leukemia, so the T cells may come from the graft donor.

This sequence joins TRBV9 and TRBJ2-2; either TRBD1 or TRBD2 may supply D (5 bases each). The V end lost 6 bases, the J end lost 4 bases, and 10 bases lay between the germline ends. CDR1 and CDR2 (germline): SGDLS, YYNGEE. The CDR3 is 13 amino acids. CDR3: CASTLGTTGELFF. CDR3 nucleotide sequence: TGTGCCAGCACCCTCGGGACCACCGGGGAGCTGTTTTTT.

The chain employs TRBV7-2 and TRBJ2-1; TRBD2 agrees at 8 bases. CDR1 SGHTA and CDR2 FQGNSA come from the germline V gene. V lost 5 bases to trimming and J lost 2 bases; unmatched junction nucleotides: 11. This CDR3 spans 17 amino acids. DNA of the CDR3: TGTGCCAGCAGCGCGATCCTAGCGGGCGTTGCCTACAATGAGCAGTTCTTC. Its protein product is CASSAILAGVAYNEQFF.

The chain couples TRBV18 to TRBJ2-3, with 8 bases aligning to TRBD1. V trimming: 3 bases; J trimming: 10 bases; junction bases outside the gene matches: 12. The CDR3 has 15 residues. Germline CDR1 reads KGHSH; CDR2 reads LQKENI. The CDR3 nucleotides read TGTGCCAGCTCACCCGGGACCCCAGCACAGGGGGCGCAGTATTTT. Protein sequence: CASSPGTPAQGAQYF. The variable domain in full, completed from reference TRBV18 and TRBJ2-3, reads NAGVMQNPRHLVRRRGQEARLRCSPMKGHSHVYWYRQLPEEGLKFMVYLQKENIIDESGMPKERFSAEFPKEGPSILRIQQVVRGDSAAYFCASSPGTPAQGAQYFGPGTRLTVL.

The rearrangement joins TRBV20-1 to TRBJ1-1, with unresolved D. This CDR3 is 13 amino acids long. Trimming removed 1 base at V and 3 bases at J, with 9 bases between. The germline V gene has CDR1 DFQATT and CDR2 SNEGSKA (reference sequence). The CDR3 coding sequence is TGCAGTGCTAGAGGGCAGACCTACACTGAAGCTTTCTTT. As protein: CSARGQTYTEAFF.

The V gene is TRBV29-1, the J gene TRBJ1-2; D is unclear. CDR3 length: 13 amino acids. V dropped 4 bases and J dropped 2 bases, with 11 bases sitting between them. CDR1 is SQVTM, CDR2 ANQGSEA, per germline. In DNA, the CDR3 is TGCAGCGTTGGGACGGCCGACAACTATGGCTACACCTTC. Translated: CSVGTADNYGYTF.

The chain carries TRBV7-8 and TRBJ2-3; D gene uncertain. Trimming cost V 1 base and J 0 bases, with 11 bases left between them. CDR1 is SGHVS and CDR2 is FQNEAQ in the germline V gene. The CDR3 consists of 16 residues. CDR3 sequence reads: CASSLVDATSTDTQYF. The CDR3 bases are TGTGCCAGCAGCTTAGTAGACGCTACTAGCACAGATACGCAGTATTTT.

The chain carries TRBV27 and TRBJ2-7; TRBD2 might be the D (7 bases). With 8 bases removed from V and 4 bases from J, the gap between germline ends came to 24 bases. This CDR3 spans 16 amino acids. The germline gives CDR1 MNHEY, CDR2 SMNVEV (reference sequence). CDR3 in amino acids: CASRPQGGGRTYEQYF. CDR3 coding DNA: TGTGCCAGCCGTCCTCAGGGCGGGGGCAGAACTTACGAGCAGTACTTC.

The rearrangement joins TRBV18 to TRBJ2-1; D is uncertain. Between the trimmed V and J ends, which lost 0 bases and 7 bases, there was a span of 7 bases. There are 13 residues in the CDR3. CDR1 and CDR2 from the germline V gene are KGHSH and LQKENI. CDR3 region: CASSPPFRNEQFF. The CDR3 DNA is TGTGCCAGCTCACCACCGTTTCGAAATGAGCAGTTCTTC.

This clonotype was detected a few times. The chain recombines TRBV12-3 or TRBV12-4 with TRBJ2-7, with D unclear. Deletions cut 5 bases from V and 3 bases from J, with 5 bases between. This CDR3 is 11 amino acids long. The CDR3 DNA follows: TGTGCCAGCAGTGCCTACTACGAGCAGTACTTC. Amino acid sequence: CASSAYYEQYF.

This clonotype was seen more than once but under ten times. The gene calls are TRBV6-5 and TRBJ2-2, with TRBD2 matching over 8 bases. The CDR3 runs to 18 residues. Germline V gene lookup returns CDR1 MNHEY and CDR2 SVGAGI. The J segment lost 2 bases and the V segment lost 0 bases, leaving 8 bases of the junction unmatched. The DNA of the CDR3 is TGTGCCAGCAGTTACTCCCCTACCAGCGGGAGAAACACCGGGGAGCTGTTTTTT. Protein product: CASSYSPTSGRNTGELFF.

The chain uses TRBV10-3 and TRBJ2-7; possible D gene TRBD1, 7 bases. Per germline, CDR1 ENHRY and CDR2 SYGVKD. V shed 5 bases and J shed 0 bases, with 20 bases lying between them. The CDR3 spans 17 residues. The CDR3 spells CAISPRGTALSSYEQYF. The CDR3 DNA is TGTGCCATCAGTCCGCGCGGGACAGCGTTAAGCTCCTACGAGCAGTACTTC.

J is TRBJ1-1 and V is TRBV11-2, with D perhaps matching TRBD1 (5 bases). The germline V gene encodes CDR1 SGHAT and CDR2 FQNNGV. The CDR3 sequence is 15 residues long. Trimming removed 0 bases from V and 6 bases from J, with 14 bases in between. The CDR3 loop reads CASSLDRGLMAEAFF. CDR3 in DNA: TGTGCCAGCAGCTTAGATCGGGGGTTGATGGCTGAAGCTTTCTTT.

This clonotype showed up just a few times. The V call is TRBV9, the J call TRBJ2-3; a possible D gene is TRBD2 (5 bases). Between the trimmed V and J ends, which lost 0 bases and 3 bases, there was a span of 14 bases. The CDR3 covers 16 residues. Germline assignment: CDR1 SGDLS and CDR2 YYNGEE. The CDR3 here is CASSVESNIATDTQYF. The CDR3 DNA is TGTGCCAGCAGCGTAGAGAGTAATATAGCGACAGATACGCAGTATTTT.

This clonotype was seen a handful of times. The chain is built from TRBV7-3 and TRBJ2-7; D possibly corresponds to TRBD1 (6 bases). This CDR3 spans 13 amino acids. Trimming took off 4 bases at V and 7 bases at J, with 14 bases between the two ends. Germline loops: CDR1 SGHTA, CDR2 FQGTGA. The CDR3 reads CASSSLYRAEQYF. The CDR3 region has the DNA TGTGCCAGCAGCTCTCTATACAGGGCTGAGCAGTACTTC.

The table lists this clonotype with a few counts. V and J are TRBV7-3 and TRBJ2-2; 15 nucleotides align to TRBD2. This CDR3 has 17 amino acids. Germline V gene lookup returns CDR1 SGHTA and CDR2 FQGTGA. V lost 5 bases and J lost 7; bases outside the gene matches: 8. The CDR3 is CASSLTGTSGRNGELFF. DNA for the CDR3: TGTGCCAGCAGCCTTACCGGGACTAGCGGGAGGAACGGGGAGCTGTTTTTT.

This chain links TRBV4-2 with TRBJ2-7; the D gene is possibly TRBD1 (5 bases). Germline V gene lookup returns CDR1 LGHNA and CDR2 YNFKEQ. The CDR3 has 14 amino acids. V was pared by 1 base and J by 2 bases, with 9 bases between. CDR3 in DNA: TGTGCCAGCAGCCAAGTAGACAGACCCTACGAGCAGTACTTC. This translates into CASSQVDRPYEQYF.

This chain links TRBV5-1 with TRBJ1-1; D is uncertain. V was clipped by 5 bases and J by 1 base, with 12 bases between them. Germline V CDR1 and CDR2: SGHRS, YFSETQ. The CDR3 has 14 residues. This chain's CDR3 is CASSHLTGNTEAFF. CDR3 sequence (DNA): TGCGCCAGCAGTCATTTGACCGGGAACACTGAAGCTTTCTTT.

This clonotype was seen a few times. The chain carries TRBV30 and TRBJ1-1, with D uncertain. V was shortened by 0 bases and J by 10 bases, with 9 bases between the two germline ends. Per germline, CDR1 GTSNPN and CDR2 SVGIG (reference sequence). The CDR3 is 11 amino acids. This chain's CDR3 is CAWSVHAGAFF. The DNA of the CDR3 is TGTGCCTGGAGTGTACATGCGGGAGCTTTCTTT.

This clonotype has only a few counts. The rearrangement uses TRBV7-9 and TRBJ2-1, with 11 bases lining up with TRBD2. Trimming cost V 4 bases and J 2 bases; bases outside gene matches: 7. CDR3 length: 17 amino acids. The germline CDR1 and CDR2 sequences are SEHNR and FQNEAQ (reference sequence). CDR3: CASSSTSGIGTYNEQFF. The CDR3 DNA follows: TGTGCCAGCAGCTCGACTAGCGGGATCGGGACCTACAATGAGCAGTTCTTC.